Listed below are T cell receptor beta chains from one sample, sequenced in a study of cytomegalovirus exposure and HLA in healthy donors. The protocol was immunoSEQ multiplex PCR, while the TCRdb copy is restricted to in-frame clones and leaves out a portion. Of over 200,000 clones in the sample, 88% were seen once. Sequenced: PBMCs. The receptors come from a woman aged 18-29 years in good health and CMV-seronegative. Both conserved end residues are part of each CDR3. The D gene is left open where the match is weak. Some rows mark clone size as missing; the rest say once, few, many or name a class of expanded clone.

clone_size	d_call	v_call	j_call	cdr3_nt	cdr3_aa
NA	NA	TRBV6-5	TRBJ1-2	TGTGCCAGCAGTTACTCGAGGTCAACGGGGTATGGCTACACCTTC	CASSYSRSTGYGYTF
NA	TRBD1	TRBV13	TRBJ2-5	TGTGCCAGCAGCTTTGGACAGGGGGCACAAGAGACCCAGTACTTC	CASSFGQGAQETQYF
NA	NA	TRBV28	TRBJ2-2	TGTGCCAGCATGGGTTGGGGCAGGGTTAACACCGGGGAGCTGTTTTTT	CASMGWGRVNTGELFF
NA	TRBD2	TRBV6-6	TRBJ2-1	TGTGCCAGCAGCGCCGGGACTAGAGACAATGAGCAGTTCTTC	CASSAGTRDNEQFF
few	TRBD1	TRBV2	TRBJ1-2	TGTGCCAGCAGCCAGGACAGGGACGGCTACACCTTC	CASSQDRDGYTF
NA	TRBD2	TRBV2	TRBJ2-5	TGTGCCAGCAGTGTGGGGGAGGGGGAGACCCAGTACTTC	CASSVGEGETQYF
NA	NA	TRBV15	TRBJ1-4	TGTGCCACCAGCAGTGGAAGGCAGGGAACGGAAAAACTGTTTTTT	CATSSGRQGTEKLFF
NA	NA	TRBV27	TRBJ2-5	TGTGCCAGCAGTTACGGACATCCAGAGACCCAGTACTTC	CASSYGHPETQYF
NA	NA	TRBV9	TRBJ2-1	TGTGCCAGCAGCGGACCAGGGGGGAGAAATGAGCAGTTCTTC	CASSGPGGRNEQFF
NA	NA	TRBV7-3	TRBJ2-1	TGTGCCAGCAGCCCCTCGCGGGAATCAGCGAGGCAGTTCTTC	CASSPSRESARQFF
NA	NA	TRBV28	TRBJ2-7	TGTGCCAGCAGTTTAGGGGGGGCGCGGTACGAGCAGTACTTC	CASSLGGARYEQYF
NA	NA	TRBV19	TRBJ1-2	TGTGCCAGCTGGGGGGACCAAGGCCCTGGATACTATGGCTACACCTTC	CASWGDQGPGYYGYTF
NA	NA	TRBV4-1	TRBJ2-5	TGCGCCAGCAGCCAAGACGAGAACTTCGCCGGAGAGACCCAGTACTTC	CASSQDENFAGETQYF
NA	TRBD1	TRBV19	TRBJ1-2	TGTGCCGGATGGACAGGCTATGGCTACACCTTC	CAGWTGYGYTF
NA	NA	TRBV30	TRBJ1-1	TGTGCCTGGATTGGGGGCCCCGGGATATATCCTTTCTTT	CAWIGGPGIYPFF
NA	TRBD2	TRBV5-6	TRBJ2-7	TGTGCCAGCAGCTCCGGGACTAGGTTTCCCTACGAGCAGTACTTC	CASSSGTRFPYEQYF
NA	NA	TRBV5-1	TRBJ2-5	TGCGCCAGCAAACAGACCACGCTACAAGAGACCCAGTACTTC	CASKQTTLQETQYF
once	NA	TRBV5-1	TRBJ2-1	TGCGCCAGCAGCTTGGCTAGCTCCTACAATGAGCAGTTCTTC	CASSLASSYNEQFF
NA	NA	TRBV10-3	TRBJ2-1	TGTGCCATCAGTGGCAATAGTGGCAATGAGCAGTTCTTC	CAISGNSGNEQFF
NA	TRBD2	TRBV27	TRBJ2-3	TGTGCCAGCAGTTTATCGAAACTTGGGACTAGCGGGAGGGCAGATACGCAGTATTTT	CASSLSKLGTSGRADTQYF
NA	NA	TRBV7-2	TRBJ2-3	TGTGCCAGCAGCTCTTGGAGACCACTCACAGATACGCAGTATTTT	CASSSWRPLTDTQYF
NA	NA	TRBV6-6	TRBJ1-3	TGTGCCAGCAGTTACTCGGCTATCGGAGGGGGAAACACCATATATTTT	CASSYSAIGGGNTIYF
NA	NA	TRBV30	TRBJ2-7	TGTGCCTGGAGTGTACTTGGGGCGAGGCAGTACTTC	CAWSVLGARQYF
NA	TRBD2	TRBV4-1	TRBJ2-7	TGCGCCAGCAGTCTCGGACTAGCTACAACCTACGAGCAGTACTTC	CASSLGLATTYEQYF
NA	NA	TRBV28	TRBJ1-1	TGTGCCGCCAATCCTTCAGGGCTCAAGAACACTGAAGCTTTCTTT	CAANPSGLKNTEAFF
NA	NA	TRBV27	TRBJ2-1	TGTGCCAGCAGTTTGGAGGGGTCGCGGCAGTTCTTC	CASSLEGSRQFF
NA	TRBD2	TRBV6-1	TRBJ2-5	TGTGCCAGCAGCGATACTAGCGGGATTAGAGAGACCCAGTACTTC	CASSDTSGIRETQYF
NA	TRBD2	TRBV4-2	TRBJ2-2	TGTGCCAGCAGCCAAGACACAAGCGGGAGCTTCACCGGGGAGCTGTTTTTT	CASSQDTSGSFTGELFF
NA	TRBD1	TRBV10-3	TRBJ2-7	TGTGCCATCAGCCCGGGACAGGATAGGGAGCAGTACTTC	CAISPGQDREQYF
NA	NA	TRBV30	TRBJ2-5	TGTGCCTGGAGGAGAAGAGAGACCCAGTACTTC	CAWRRRETQYF
NA	NA	TRBV28	TRBJ2-5	TGTGCCAGCAGTCTAGCGTTCCAAGAGACCCAGTACTTC	CASSLAFQETQYF
NA	TRBD1	TRBV9	TRBJ1-2	TGTGCCAGCAGCGTATCCCCCGGGACAGGGGATGGCTACACCTTC	CASSVSPGTGDGYTF
NA	TRBD2	TRBV7-2	TRBJ2-3	TGTGCCAGCCATAGTTCCTTAAGCGGGAGGGGCACAGATACGCAGTATTTT	CASHSSLSGRGTDTQYF
NA	TRBD1	TRBV7-8	TRBJ2-7	TGTGCCAGCAGGTCTACAGACAGGGGCCACGAGCAGTACTTC	CASRSTDRGHEQYF
NA	NA	TRBV11-2	TRBJ2-5	TGTGCCAGCAGCTTAGACAGGGCGGCACAGACCCAGTACTTC	CASSLDRAAQTQYF
NA	NA	TRBV28	TRBJ2-5	TGTGCCAGCAGTTTGGTAGGGAGAGCAAAAGAGACCCAGTACTTC	CASSLVGRAKETQYF
NA	NA	TRBV27	TRBJ2-7	TGTGCCAGCAGTTTTCGGGACACCACTTACGAGCAGTACTTC	CASSFRDTTYEQYF
NA	TRBD2	TRBV28	TRBJ2-2	TGTGCCAGCAGTTTAACCGGGAGGCGCACCGGGGAGCTGTTTTTT	CASSLTGRRTGELFF
once	NA	TRBV25-1	TRBJ1-1	TGTGCCAGTAGGGGCCTCGGCACTGAAGCTTTCTTT	CASRGLGTEAFF
NA	TRBD2	TRBV5-6	TRBJ2-7	TGTGCCAGCTGGAGGACTAGCGGGAGTGTAACCTACGAGCAGTACTTC	CASWRTSGSVTYEQYF
NA	NA	TRBV18	TRBJ2-3	TGTGCCAGCTCGGCCCCCCTCCGCGGAGCCGGCACAGATACGCAGTATTTT	CASSAPLRGAGTDTQYF
NA	NA	TRBV5-1	TRBJ1-1	TGCGCCAGCAACTGGGGGGAAAACACTGAAGCTTTCTTT	CASNWGENTEAFF
NA	TRBD2	TRBV27	TRBJ2-5	TGTGCCAGCAGCCGACTAGCGGGGGGGGAGACCCAGTACTTC	CASSRLAGGETQYF
NA	NA	TRBV28	TRBJ1-1	TGTGCCAGCAGTCCACCCGGTGGGGGCGCTTGGACTGAAGCTTTCTTT	CASSPPGGGAWTEAFF
NA	NA	TRBV21-1	TRBJ1-2	TGTGCCAGCAGCAGGGGGCAGGGACGGAACTATGGCTACACCTTC	CASSRGQGRNYGYTF
NA	TRBD1	TRBV7-9	TRBJ2-5	TGTGCCAGCAGCTTCCCGGGACAGGGGACCCAAGAGACCCAGTACTTC	CASSFPGQGTQETQYF
NA	TRBD1	TRBV19	TRBJ2-6	TGTGCCAGTAGTGGACAGGCCTCTGGGGCCAACGTCCTGACTTTC	CASSGQASGANVLTF
NA	NA	TRBV11-2	TRBJ2-7	TGTGCCAGCAGCTTAGTTGAAGGGGCCATGTCCTACGAGCAGTACTTC	CASSLVEGAMSYEQYF
NA	NA	TRBV15	TRBJ2-7	TGTGCCACCAGCAGCCTAGCTCTCGGCTTTAACAGGGACGAGCAGTACTTC	CATSSLALGFNRDEQYF
once	TRBD2	TRBV7-6	TRBJ2-2	TGTGCCAGCAGCTTTTCAGCGGGAGCTCGGAACACCGGGGAGCTGTTTTTT	CASSFSAGARNTGELFF
NA	NA	TRBV2	TRBJ2-1	TGTGCCAGCAGTGAACTCCCCCATGAGCAGTTCTTC	CASSELPHEQFF
NA	TRBD2	TRBV2	TRBJ2-7	TGTGCCAGCAGTGAAGTGAGTATAGCGGGAGGAACCTACGAGCAGTACTTC	CASSEVSIAGGTYEQYF
NA	TRBD1	TRBV6-1	TRBJ2-7	TGTGCCAGCAAGGGACAGGTCCCCTACGAGCAGTACTTC	CASKGQVPYEQYF
NA	NA	TRBV11-3	TRBJ1-2	TGTGCCAGCAGCTGCCCGTTTCAACAGGGAAGGGGTGGCTACACCTTC	CASSCPFQQGRGGYTF
NA	TRBD2	TRBV2	TRBJ2-7	TGTGCCAGCAGTGAATTTCCTGCTAGCGGGCCCTACGAGCAGTACTTC	CASSEFPASGPYEQYF
many	TRBD2	TRBV6-4	TRBJ2-1	TGTGCCAGCAGCGGTAAATCCGGGACTAGTGGAGATGAGCAGTTCTTC	CASSGKSGTSGDEQFF
NA	TRBD2	TRBV27	TRBJ2-2	TGTGCCAGCAGTTTATCTGGGCTAGCGGAAACCGGGGAGCTGTTTTTT	CASSLSGLAETGELFF
NA	NA	TRBV15	TRBJ2-3	TGTGCCACCAGCCGGGACTTCTCTAGCACAGATACGCAGTATTTT	CATSRDFSSTDTQYF
NA	NA	TRBV7-9	TRBJ1-2	TGTGCCAGCAGCTTGGAGGGTTACTATGGCTACACCTTC	CASSLEGYYGYTF
NA	NA	TRBV4-3	TRBJ1-2	TGCGCCAGCAGCCAAGTCCACGGGGAACCCTATGGCTACACCTTC	CASSQVHGEPYGYTF